Shown below are 3 T cell receptor beta chains from a single sample sequenced in a study of blood T cell repertoires in COVID-19. The assay was immunoSEQ multiplex PCR, and TCRdb's table has in-frame clones only and misses some. The data hold 80,000 or so clones, with 88% observed a single time. Sequencing was carried out using peripheral blood. These receptors were obtained from a human donor in a cohort sampled during active COVID-19.

The CDR3 loop reads CASSGPSRLSSTDTQYF. The CDR3 nucleotides read TGTGCCAGCAGTGGACCGTCGCGGCTTTCTAGCACAGATACGCAGTATTTT. V gene TRBV25-1 combines with J gene TRBJ2-3; D is undetermined. The CDR3 covers 17 residues. CDR1 is MGHDK and CDR2 is SYGVNS in the germline V gene. V gave up 4 bases and J gave up 0 bases, with 17 bases separating them.

The chain employs TRBV9 and TRBJ1-3, with D hard to call. CDR3 length: 15 amino acids. Trimming removed 1 base from V and 0 bases from J, with 8 bases in between. Looked up from germline, CDR1 is SGDLS and CDR2 is YYNGEE. The CDR3 here is CASSVLDTSGNTIYF. In DNA form, the CDR3 reads TGTGCCAGCAGCGTACTCGACACCTCTGGAAACACCATATATTTT. Drawing the rest from reference TRBV9 and TRBJ1-3, the complete variable domain is DSGVTQTPKHLITATGQRVTLRCSPRSGDLSVYWYQQSLDQGLQFLIQYYNGEERAKGNILERFSAQQFPDLHSELNLSSLELGDSALYFCASSVLDTSGNTIYFGEGSWLTVV.

This clone was counted a single time. The V call is TRBV3-1 (or the pseudogene TRBV3-2), the J call TRBJ2-5; the match to TRBD2 covers 7 bases. Germline trimming cut 4 bases from V and 4 bases from J; bases unmatched to any gene: 3. CDR3 length equals 13 residues. Germline V gene lookup returns CDR1 LGHDT and CDR2 YNNKEL (reference sequence). The CDR3 here is CASSPGGGETQYF. CDR3 coding DNA: TGTGCCAGCAGCCCCGGCGGGGGAGAGACCCAGTACTTC.